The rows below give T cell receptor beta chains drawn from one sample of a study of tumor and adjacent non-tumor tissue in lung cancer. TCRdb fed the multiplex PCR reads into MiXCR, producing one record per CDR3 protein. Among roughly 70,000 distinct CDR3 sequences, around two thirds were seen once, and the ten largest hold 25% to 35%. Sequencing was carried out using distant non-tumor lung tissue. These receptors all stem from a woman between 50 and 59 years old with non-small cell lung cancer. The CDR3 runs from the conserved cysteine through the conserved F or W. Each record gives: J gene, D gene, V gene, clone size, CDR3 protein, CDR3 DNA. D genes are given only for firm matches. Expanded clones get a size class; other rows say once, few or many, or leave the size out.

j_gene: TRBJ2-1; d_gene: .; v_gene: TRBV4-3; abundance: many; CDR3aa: CASSQRVGSSYNEQFF; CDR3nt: TGCGCCAGCAGCCAAAGAGTAGGGAGCTCCTACAATGAGCAGTTCTTC
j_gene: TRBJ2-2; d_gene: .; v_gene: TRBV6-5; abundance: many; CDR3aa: CASRMTATGELFF; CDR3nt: TGTGCCAGCAGAATGACAGCGACCGGGGAGCTGTTTTTT
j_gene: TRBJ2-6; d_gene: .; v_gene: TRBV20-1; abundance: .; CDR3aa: CNAAICGGFSGSNVLTF; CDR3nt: TGCAATGCGGCAATCTGCGGCGGTTTCTCTGGGTCCAACGTCCTGACTTTC
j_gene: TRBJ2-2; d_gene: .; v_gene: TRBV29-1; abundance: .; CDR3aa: CSVTLDSLRELFF; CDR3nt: TGCAGTGTTACCCTCGACAGTCTCCGGGAGCTGTTTTTT
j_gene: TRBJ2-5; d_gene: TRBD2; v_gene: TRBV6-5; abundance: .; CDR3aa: CTSIVRAGGSGGQYF; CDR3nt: TGTACCAGCATAGTACGCGCGGGAGGTTCGGGGGGCCAGTACTTC
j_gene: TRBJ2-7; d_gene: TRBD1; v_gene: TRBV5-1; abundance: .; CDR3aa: CASSSDRDRFYEHYF; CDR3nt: TGCGCCAGCAGCTCGGACCGGGACAGATTCTACGAACATTACTTC
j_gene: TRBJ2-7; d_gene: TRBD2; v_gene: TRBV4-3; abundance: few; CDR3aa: CANSQVWGLAYPYEQYF; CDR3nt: TGCGCCAACAGCCAAGTATGGGGACTAGCTTATCCATACGAGCAGTACTTC
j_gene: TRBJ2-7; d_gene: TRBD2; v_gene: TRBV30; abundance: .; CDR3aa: CVWGPGGASYEQYF; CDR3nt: TGTGTCTGGGGTCCGGGGGGTGCCTCCTATGAGCAGTACTTC
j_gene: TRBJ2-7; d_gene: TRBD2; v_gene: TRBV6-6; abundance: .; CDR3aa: CASTPSGSHYEEYF; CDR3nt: TGTGCCAGCACCCCTAGCGGGAGCCACTACGAGGAGTACTTC
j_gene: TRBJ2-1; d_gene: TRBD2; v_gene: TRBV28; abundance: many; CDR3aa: CASSLCCGTSGYNEQFF; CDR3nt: TGTGCCAGCAGTTTATGCTGCGGGACTAGCGGCTACAATGAGCAGTTCTTC
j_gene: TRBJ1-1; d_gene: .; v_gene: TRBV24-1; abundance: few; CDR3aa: CATSRGGLLPAFF; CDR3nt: TGTGCCACTTCGCGGGGAGGGCTTCTTCCTGCTTTCTTT
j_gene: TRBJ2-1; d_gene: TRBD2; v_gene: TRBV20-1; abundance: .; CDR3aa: CIASGRASCNEEFF; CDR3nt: TGCATTGCTAGCGGGAGGGCCTCCTGCAATGAGGAGTTCTTC
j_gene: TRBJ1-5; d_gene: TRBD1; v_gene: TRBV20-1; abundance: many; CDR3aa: CSAREKDRAISNQPQHF; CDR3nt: TGCAGTGCTAGAGAAAAGGACAGGGCTATTAGCAATCAGCCCCAGCATTTT
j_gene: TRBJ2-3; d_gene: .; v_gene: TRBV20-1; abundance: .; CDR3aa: CSTGLPDGNTDTQYF; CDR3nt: TGCAGTACTGGGTTGCCGGACGGAAACACAGATACGCAGTATTTT
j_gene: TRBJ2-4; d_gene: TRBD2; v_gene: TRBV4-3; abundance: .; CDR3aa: CVSSQESSGRASRLTVQYF; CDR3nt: TGCGTCAGCAGCCAAGAGTCTAGCGGGAGGGCCTCTCGTTTGACGGTTCAGTACTTC
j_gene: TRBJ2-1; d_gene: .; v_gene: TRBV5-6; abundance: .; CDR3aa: CASSLDWTNYSEQFF; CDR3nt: TGTGCCAGCAGCTTGGACTGGACAAATTACAGTGAACAGTTCTTC
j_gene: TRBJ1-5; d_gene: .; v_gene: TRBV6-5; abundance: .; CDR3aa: CASIRYVTAYSNQPRHF; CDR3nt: TGTGCCAGCATCCGATACGTGACAGCTTATAGCAATCAGCCCCGGCATTTT
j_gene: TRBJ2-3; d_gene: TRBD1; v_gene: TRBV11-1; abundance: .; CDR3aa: CDSSIATGVETQYF; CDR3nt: TGTGACAGCAGCATAGCTACAGGGGTTGAAACGCAGTATTTT
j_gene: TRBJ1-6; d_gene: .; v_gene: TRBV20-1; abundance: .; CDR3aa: CSAAQGGGRNSALHF; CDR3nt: TGCAGTGCTGCCCAGGGAGGGGGGAGAAATTCAGCCCTCCACTTT
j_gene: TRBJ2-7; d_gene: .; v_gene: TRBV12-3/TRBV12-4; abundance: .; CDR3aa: CASSFGSTYEQHF; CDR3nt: TGTGCCAGCAGTTTCGGGAGTACTTACGAGCAGCACTTC
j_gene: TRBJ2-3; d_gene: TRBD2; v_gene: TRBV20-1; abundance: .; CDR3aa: CSASSRGLSTDTQYF; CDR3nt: TGCAGTGCTAGTTCGCGGGGACTAAGCACAGATACACAGTATTTT
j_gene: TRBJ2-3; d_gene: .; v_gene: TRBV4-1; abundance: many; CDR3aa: CASSQAGRTDTQYF; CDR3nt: TGCGCCAGCAGCCAAGCTGGGCGGACAGATACGCAGTATTTT
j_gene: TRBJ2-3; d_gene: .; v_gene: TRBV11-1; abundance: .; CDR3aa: CTSSVSMGSTDMQYF; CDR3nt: TGTACCAGCAGCGTCTCTATGGGGTCCACAGATATGCAGTATTTT
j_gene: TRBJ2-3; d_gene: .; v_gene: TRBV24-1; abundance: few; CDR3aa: CATSDSPRGWRTDTQYF; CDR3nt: TGTGCCACCAGTGACTCCCCTCGCGGATGGAGAACAGATACGCAGTATTTT
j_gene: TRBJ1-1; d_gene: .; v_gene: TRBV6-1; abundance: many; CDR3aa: CASTLDLNTEAFF; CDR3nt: TGTGCCAGCACCCTGGACCTGAACACTGAAGCTTTCTTT
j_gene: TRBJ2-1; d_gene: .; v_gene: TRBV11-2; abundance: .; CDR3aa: CASNKGGGGYNEQSF; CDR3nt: TGTGCCAGCAACAAAGGGGGAGGGGGCTATAATGAGCAGTCCTTC
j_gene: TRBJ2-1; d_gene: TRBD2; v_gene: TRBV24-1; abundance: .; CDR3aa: CATSLAEYNEQLF; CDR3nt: TGTGCCACCAGTCTAGCGGAATACAATGAACAGCTCTTC
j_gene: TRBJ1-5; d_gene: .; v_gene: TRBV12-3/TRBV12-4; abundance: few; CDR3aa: CTSSDTGGNQPQHF; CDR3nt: TGTACCAGTAGTGACACAGGTGGTAATCAGCCCCAGCACTTT
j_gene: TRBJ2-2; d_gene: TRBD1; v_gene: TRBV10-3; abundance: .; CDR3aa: CAIRGQGANTRELFF; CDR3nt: TGTGCCATCAGGGGACAGGGGGCGAACACCCGGGAGCTGTTTTTT
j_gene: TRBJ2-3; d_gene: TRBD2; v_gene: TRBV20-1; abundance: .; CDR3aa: CRIWGGSDTQYF; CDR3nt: TGCAGAATCTGGGGGGGGTCAGATACGCAGTATTTT
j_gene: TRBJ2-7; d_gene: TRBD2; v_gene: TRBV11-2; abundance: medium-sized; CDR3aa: CASNHQTSGSYEQYF; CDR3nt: TGTGCCAGCAACCACCAAACTAGCGGCTCCTACGAGCAGTACTTC
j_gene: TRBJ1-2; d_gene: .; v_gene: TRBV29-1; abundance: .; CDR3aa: CSVWRGRDNYGYTF; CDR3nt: TGCAGCGTCTGGAGAGGAAGGGACAACTATGGCTACACCTTC
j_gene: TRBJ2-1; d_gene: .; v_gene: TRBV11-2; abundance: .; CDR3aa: CASSSEQSSEFF; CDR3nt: TGTGCTAGCAGCTCAGAGCAGAGTTCGGAGTTCTTC
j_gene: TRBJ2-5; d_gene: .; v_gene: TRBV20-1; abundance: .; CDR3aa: CCALGLRETQYF; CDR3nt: TGCTGTGCTCTAGGCCTCCGAGAGACCCAGTACTTC